This TCR beta chain was found in a study of untreated major depressive disorder. Some clones are missing from TCRdb's copy, which holds only in-frame ones; the method was immunoSEQ multiplex PCR. Among about 25,000 clones, 91% were seen once, and the ten largest hold 0.55% to 0.9%. Whole-study results and caveats: CD4+ T cells from depressed patients used TRBV05-01 (Vbeta 5.1) more often than controls.

The CDR3 contains 13 residues. Germline loops: CDR1 SNHLY, CDR2 FYNNEI. V gave up 6 bases and J gave up 4 bases; unmatched junction bases: 2. DSM-IV major depressive disorder patients had Hamilton Rating Scale scores of 18 or more. Donors lacked major illness, comorbidities, regular medication, drug use, or heavy drinking. CD4+ T cell purity was typically roughly 94%. Comments on this clone: Its specificity is unknown.

This TCR was recovered from a woman in her thirties with major depressive disorder. This chain connects TRBV2 to TRBJ1-2, with 10 bases aligning to TRBD1. The sample comprised CD4+ T cells from PBMCs. CDR3 region: CASRGDRGYGYTF. CDR3 nucleotides: TGTGCCAGCAGAGGGGACAGGGGCTATGGCTACACCTTC.